Below, 8 T cell receptor beta chains from the same sample are listed, as sequenced in a study of T cell repertoires in cytomegalovirus infection. MiXCR, applied by TCRdb to the reads, yields one record per CDR3 protein. The table has some 130,000 distinct CDR3 sequences, over 30% seen once. No cognate antigen is known for these TCRs. The sample consisted of CD8+ T cells from cultured PBMCs, taken from culture after CMV antigen stimulation. These TCRs come from a human donor in good health (CMV status not recorded). Some clones in this sample may be carry-over from other donors' samples.

There are a few counts of this clonotype. V gene TRBV7-8 combines with J gene TRBJ2-5; 8 bases align to TRBD2. The CDR3 sequence is 15 residues long. In germline, CDR1 is SGHVS, CDR2 FQNEAQ. Trimming at V came to 1 base and at J to 4 bases, leaving 5 bases not matched to a gene. The chain's CDR3 is CASSLVASGGETQYF. The CDR3 DNA reads as TGTGCCAGCAGCTTAGTAGCGAGCGGGGGAGAGACCCAGTACTTC.

V is TRBV27 and J is TRBJ2-7; D gene ambiguous. The CDR3 runs 14 residues. The V gene lost 1 base and the J gene lost 3 bases, with 10 bases spanning the gap. Germline CDR1 is MNHEY and CDR2 is SMNVEV (reference sequence). In DNA, the CDR3 is TGTGCCAGCAGTTTATATGCCGAGTACTACGAGCAGTACTTC. Translated: CASSLYAEYYEQYF.

The rearrangement joins TRBV27 to TRBJ2-1; 10 bases match TRBD2. The CDR3 runs to 16 residues. With V trimmed by 5 bases and J by 3 bases, 7 bases remained unmatched. Germline loops: CDR1 MNHEY, CDR2 SMNVEV (reference sequence). The CDR3 sequence: CASSALGLAVYNEQFF. The CDR3 coding sequence is TGTGCCAGCAGTGCCCTAGGACTAGCGGTCTACAATGAGCAGTTCTTC.

The chain uses TRBV5-6 and TRBJ1-5, with D perhaps matching TRBD1 (5 bases). This CDR3 has 15 residues. The germline CDR1 and CDR2 sequences are SGHDT and YYEEEE. V gave up 0 bases and J gave up 6 bases, with 13 bases separating them. In nucleotides, the CDR3 is TGTGCCAGCAGCTTGGCCGGTGGGGGTCCTCAGCCCCAGCATTTT. As protein: CASSLAGGGPQPQHF.

Ten or more counts support this clonotype. V gene TRBV6-5 combines with J gene TRBJ2-2, with D possibly being TRBD1 (6 bases). V was trimmed by 0 bases and J by 5 bases, leaving 7 bases between them. Germline V gene data show CDR1 as MNHEY and CDR2 as SVGAGI. This CDR3 is 14 amino acids long. CDR3 protein: CASSYSDRTGELFF. The CDR3 coding sequence is TGTGCCAGCAGTTACTCCGACAGGACCGGGGAGCTGTTTTTT.

This clonotype showed up just a few times. The gene calls are TRBV28 and TRBJ2-1; D remains ambiguous. CDR3 length: 16 residues. The V end was cut by 3 bases, the J end by 2 bases, with 14 bases between. Germline lookup yields CDR1 MDHEN and CDR2 SYDVKM. The CDR3: CASSFLSQATYNEQFF. The CDR3 DNA follows: TGTGCCAGCAGTTTTCTGTCCCAGGCAACCTACAATGAGCAGTTCTTC.

The gene calls are TRBV23-1 and TRBJ1-5; perhaps TRBD1 as D (5 bases). TRBV23-1 is annotated as an ORF whose role is uncertain. V gave up 8 bases and J gave up 4 bases, with 15 bases separating them. This CDR3 is 14 amino acids long. The CDR3 sequence: CASPTGGGNQPQHF. CDR3 coding DNA: TGCGCCAGCCCCACGGGGGGAGGGAATCAGCCCCAGCATTTT.

This clonotype turned up a few times. The chain couples TRBV6-5 to TRBJ2-2; no clear D gene. Trimming shortened V by 6 bases and J by 0 bases, and 11 bases separated the two germline ends. This CDR3 contains 15 residues. Germline V lookup: CDR1 MNHEY, CDR2 SVGAGI. The CDR3 DNA follows: TGTGCCAGCAGCCTTACATCCTCGAACACCGGGGAGCTGTTTTTT. Translated: CASSLTSSNTGELFF.